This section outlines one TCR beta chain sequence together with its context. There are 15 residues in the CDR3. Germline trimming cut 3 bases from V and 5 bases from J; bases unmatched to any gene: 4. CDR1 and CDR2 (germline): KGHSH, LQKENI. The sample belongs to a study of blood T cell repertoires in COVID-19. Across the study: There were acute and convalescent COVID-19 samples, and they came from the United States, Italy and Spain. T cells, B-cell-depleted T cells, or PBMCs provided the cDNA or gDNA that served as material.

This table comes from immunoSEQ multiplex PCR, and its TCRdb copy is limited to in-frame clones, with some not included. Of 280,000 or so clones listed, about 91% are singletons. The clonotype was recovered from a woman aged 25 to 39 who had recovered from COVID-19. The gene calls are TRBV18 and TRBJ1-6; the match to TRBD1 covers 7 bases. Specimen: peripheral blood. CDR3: CASSPTTGDNSPLHF. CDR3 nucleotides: TGTGCCAGCTCACCCACAACAGGGGATAATTCACCCCTCCACTTT.